The rows below give T cell receptor beta chains drawn from one sample of a study of blood T cell repertoires in COVID-19. The repertoire was sequenced with immunoSEQ multiplex PCR; TCRdb's copy has only in-frame clones and lacks some. Here the sample spans roughly 200,000 clones, roughly nine tenths being singletons. Sequenced input: PBMCs or T cells enriched from blood (not recorded which). All receptors derive from a woman in her 30s who had recovered from COVID-19. Both conserved end residues are part of each CDR3. Fields, in order: CDR3 protein, CDR3 DNA, clone size, J gene, D gene, V gene. The D gene is left open where the match is weak. The listing skips clone size in some rows; elsewhere it reads once, few, many or a size class.

CDR3aa: CASRGDLASYEQYF
CDR3nt: TGTGCCAGCAGGGGGGACTTGGCCTCCTACGAGCAGTACTTC
abundance: once
j_gene: TRBJ2-7
d_gene: -
v_gene: TRBV2

CDR3aa: CASSLARGYGNTIYF
CDR3nt: TGCGCCAGCAGCTTGGCCAGGGGTTATGGAAACACCATATATTTT
abundance: few
j_gene: TRBJ1-3
d_gene: -
v_gene: TRBV5-1

CDR3aa: CASSPPFTPYNEQFF
CDR3nt: TGTGCCAGCAGCCCGCCCTTTACACCCTACAATGAGCAGTTCTTC
abundance: -
j_gene: TRBJ2-1
d_gene: -
v_gene: TRBV7-2

CDR3aa: CASSSTTPSPGETQYF
CDR3nt: TGTGCCAGCAGCTCCACCACCCCCTCCCCGGGGGAGACCCAGTACTTC
abundance: once
j_gene: TRBJ2-5
d_gene: -
v_gene: TRBV7-9

CDR3aa: CASSTNRGRDYGYTF
CDR3nt: TGTGCCAGCAGCACCAACAGGGGGCGCGACTATGGCTACACCTTC
abundance: once
j_gene: TRBJ1-2
d_gene: TRBD1
v_gene: TRBV7-8

CDR3aa: CASSFMEQTIANYGYTF
CDR3nt: TGTGCCAGCAGCTTTATGGAACAGACTATAGCTAACTATGGCTACACCTTC
abundance: -
j_gene: TRBJ1-2
d_gene: -
v_gene: TRBV5-8

CDR3aa: CASSQGPSGGYSSYEQYF
CDR3nt: TGTGCCAGCAGCCAAGGTCCTAGCGGGGGGTACAGCTCCTACGAGCAGTACTTC
abundance: -
j_gene: TRBJ2-7
d_gene: TRBD2
v_gene: TRBV4-2

CDR3aa: CASSLEGTENTEAFF
CDR3nt: TGCGCCAGCAGCCTGGAGGGGACAGAAAACACTGAAGCTTTCTTT
abundance: -
j_gene: TRBJ1-1
d_gene: TRBD1
v_gene: TRBV5-1

CDR3aa: CASSPRQGGSYEQYF
CDR3nt: TGTGCCAGCAGCCCACGACAGGGTGGTTCCTACGAGCAGTACTTC
abundance: -
j_gene: TRBJ2-7
d_gene: TRBD1
v_gene: TRBV11-2

CDR3aa: CASSRDTRVGGYTF
CDR3nt: TGTGCCAGCAGCCGGGACACACGTGTTGGAGGCTACACCTTC
abundance: -
j_gene: TRBJ1-2
d_gene: -
v_gene: TRBV7-2

CDR3aa: CASSLFGGGSMNTEAFF
CDR3nt: TGTGCCAGCAGTTTATTTGGTGGGGGGAGTATGAACACTGAAGCTTTCTTT
abundance: once
j_gene: TRBJ1-1
d_gene: -
v_gene: TRBV27

CDR3aa: CASSLASGGWGNQPQHF
CDR3nt: TGTGCCAGCAGCTTAGCGTCAGGTGGATGGGGCAATCAGCCCCAGCATTTT
abundance: -
j_gene: TRBJ1-5
d_gene: -
v_gene: TRBV7-8

CDR3aa: CASSMARPETQYF
CDR3nt: TGTGCCAGCAGCATGGCTAGACCTGAGACCCAGTACTTC
abundance: -
j_gene: TRBJ2-5
d_gene: -
v_gene: TRBV7-2

CDR3aa: CASSVGTGGGNTIYF
CDR3nt: TGTGCCAGCAGCGTAGGGACAGGGGGAGGAAACACCATATATTTT
abundance: -
j_gene: TRBJ1-3
d_gene: TRBD1
v_gene: TRBV9

CDR3aa: CASSLTGTYGYTF
CDR3nt: TGTGCCAGCAGCCTTACAGGGACCTATGGCTACACCTTC
abundance: -
j_gene: TRBJ1-2
d_gene: -
v_gene: TRBV3-1/TRBV3-2

CDR3aa: CAILTGTGSPYEQYF
CDR3nt: TGTGCCATCTTAACCGGGACAGGGTCTCCCTACGAGCAGTACTTC
abundance: -
j_gene: TRBJ2-7
d_gene: TRBD1
v_gene: TRBV2

CDR3aa: CASSQGLASDTQYF
CDR3nt: TGTGCCAGCAGCCAAGGACTAGCTTCTGATACGCAGTATTTT
abundance: -
j_gene: TRBJ2-3
d_gene: TRBD2
v_gene: TRBV3-1/TRBV3-2

CDR3aa: CASSTSPRTVNYGYTF
CDR3nt: TGTGCCAGCAGCACCAGCCCTCGGACAGTTAACTATGGCTACACCTTC
abundance: -
j_gene: TRBJ1-2
d_gene: -
v_gene: TRBV7-9

CDR3aa: CASSRDRKQETQYF
CDR3nt: TGTGCCAGTAGTCGGGACAGAAAACAAGAGACCCAGTACTTC
abundance: few
j_gene: TRBJ2-5
d_gene: TRBD1
v_gene: TRBV19

CDR3aa: CASSYSGRPPYEQYF
CDR3nt: TGTGCCAGCAGTTACTCTGGCAGGCCCCCCTACGAGCAGTACTTC
abundance: -
j_gene: TRBJ2-7
d_gene: -
v_gene: TRBV6-2/TRBV6-3

CDR3aa: CASSSDSDYGYTF
CDR3nt: TGTGCCAGCAGCTCGGACAGCGACTATGGCTACACCTTC
abundance: -
j_gene: TRBJ1-2
d_gene: -
v_gene: TRBV27

CDR3aa: CASSQAGTGYNEQYF
CDR3nt: TGTGCCAGCAGCCAAGCAGGGACAGGGTACAACGAGCAGTACTTC
abundance: -
j_gene: TRBJ2-7
d_gene: TRBD1
v_gene: TRBV3-1/TRBV3-2

CDR3aa: CASSLGDRGYGYTF
CDR3nt: TGTGCCAGCAGTCTAGGGGACAGGGGTTATGGCTACACCTTC
abundance: once
j_gene: TRBJ1-2
d_gene: TRBD1
v_gene: TRBV27

CDR3aa: CASSEYFSGQGGETQYF
CDR3nt: TGTGCCAGCAGTGAATACTTTTCGGGACAGGGTGGGGAGACCCAGTACTTC
abundance: -
j_gene: TRBJ2-5
d_gene: TRBD1
v_gene: TRBV25-1

CDR3aa: CASSSGLAGDLHSNTGELFF
CDR3nt: TGTGCCAGCAGCTCGGGACTAGCGGGGGACCTACACTCGAACACCGGGGAGCTGTTTTTT
abundance: -
j_gene: TRBJ2-2
d_gene: TRBD2
v_gene: TRBV7-3

CDR3aa: CASSLAGGPNEQFF
CDR3nt: TGTGCCAGCAGCTTAGCGGGGGGGCCAAATGAGCAGTTCTTC
abundance: -
j_gene: TRBJ2-1
d_gene: TRBD2
v_gene: TRBV7-3

CDR3aa: CASSPMETANEKLFF
CDR3nt: TGTGCCAGCAGTCCTATGGAGACTGCTAATGAAAAACTGTTTTTT
abundance: -
j_gene: TRBJ1-4
d_gene: -
v_gene: TRBV7-9

CDR3aa: CAISESGSSYGYTF
CDR3nt: TGTGCCATCAGTGAGTCGGGCAGCTCTTATGGCTACACCTTC
abundance: -
j_gene: TRBJ1-2
d_gene: -
v_gene: TRBV10-3

CDR3aa: CASSLGTGGYEQYF
CDR3nt: TGCGCCAGCAGCTTGGGGACAGGGGGCTACGAGCAGTACTTC
abundance: -
j_gene: TRBJ2-7
d_gene: TRBD1
v_gene: TRBV5-1